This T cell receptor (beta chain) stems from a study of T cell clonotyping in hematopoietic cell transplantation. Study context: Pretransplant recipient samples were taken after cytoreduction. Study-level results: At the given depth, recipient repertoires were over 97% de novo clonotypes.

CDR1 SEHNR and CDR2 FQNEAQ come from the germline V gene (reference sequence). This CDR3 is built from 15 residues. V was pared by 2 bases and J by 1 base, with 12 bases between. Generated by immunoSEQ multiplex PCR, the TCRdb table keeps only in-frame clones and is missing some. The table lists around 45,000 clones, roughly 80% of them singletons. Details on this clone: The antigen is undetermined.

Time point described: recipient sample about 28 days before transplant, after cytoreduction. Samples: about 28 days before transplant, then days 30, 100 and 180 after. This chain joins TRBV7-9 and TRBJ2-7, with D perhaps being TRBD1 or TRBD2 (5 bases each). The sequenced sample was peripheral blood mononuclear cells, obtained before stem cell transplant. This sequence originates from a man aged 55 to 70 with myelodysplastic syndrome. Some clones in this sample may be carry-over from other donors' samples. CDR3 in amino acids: CASSLLGTPSYEQYF. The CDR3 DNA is TGTGCCAGCAGCTTATTAGGGACCCCGTCCTACGAGCAGTACTTC.